These T cell receptor beta chains were read from a single sample in a study of T cells in Graves' hyperthyroidism and ophthalmopathy. One entry per CDR3 protein results from TCRdb running MiXCR on the multiplex PCR reads. The sample includes approximately 590,000 distinct CDR3 sequences, approximately 14% seen only once; the top ten take roughly 7.3%. The source material was blood. These receptors were obtained from a woman aged 25 to 39 with Graves' hyperthyroidism. Both conserved end residues are part of each CDR3. D genes are given only for firm matches. A row's size may be missing; if present it is once, few, many or a size class.

TRBV5-1	-	few	TRBJ2-7	TGCGCCAGCAGCTTGGACACCACCTACGAGCAGTACTTC	CASSLDTTYEQYF
TRBV6-2/TRBV6-3	-	many	TRBJ2-7	TGTGCCAGCAGCCTTCTCCTACAGGGCCGCTCCTACGAGCAGTACTTC	CASSLLLQGRSYEQYF
TRBV19	-	-	TRBJ1-2	TGTGCCAGTAACAAACCGGAACTTAACTATGGCTACACCTTC	CASNKPELNYGYTF
TRBV6-2/TRBV6-3	-	few	TRBJ1-5	TGTGCCAGCTCCGTAGGCTGGGGTCAGCCCCAGCATTTT	CASSVGWGQPQHF
TRBV11-3	-	many	TRBJ1-1	TGTGCCAGCAGCTTAGGAGGGGAGGTCACTGAAGCTTTCTTT	CASSLGGEVTEAFF
TRBV7-9	TRBD1	many	TRBJ1-1	TGTGCCAGCAGCAAGACAGGGGGCCACACTGAAGCTTTCTTT	CASSKTGGHTEAFF
TRBV10-3	TRBD2	many	TRBJ2-3	TGTGCCATCAGTGAGGCGGCGAATGAGCTAGCGGGAGTGGGCTTTGGAGATACGCAGTATTTT	CAISEAANELAGVGFGDTQYF
TRBV14	-	few	TRBJ2-3	TGTGCCAGCAGCCAGTTTGGCACAGATACGCAGTATTTT	CASSQFGTDTQYF
TRBV20-1	-	many	TRBJ1-4	TGCAGTGCTAGTCCCATGGTTGGGGCAACTAATGAAAAACTGTTTTTT	CSASPMVGATNEKLFF
TRBV6-2/TRBV6-3	-	-	TRBJ2-7	TGTGCCAGCAGCCCCCGGGGGGCAGGGAGCGTCCACGAGCAGTACTTC	CASSPRGAGSVHEQYF
TRBV7-2	-	many	TRBJ1-1	TGTGCCAGCAGCTTATTCCGGCACTCTGGCACTGAAGCTTTCTTT	CASSLFRHSGTEAFF
TRBV10-3	-	few	TRBJ2-3	TGTGCCATCAGGGGAGACATATCCTCTAGCACAGATACGCAGTATTTT	CAIRGDISSSTDTQYF
TRBV6-1	TRBD1	many	TRBJ2-5	TGTGCCAGCGGCCTTTCGCGAGGGGGACAGAGGCGGGTGTACCAAGAGACCCAGTACTTC	CASGLSRGGQRRVYQETQYF
TRBV7-2	TRBD2	many	TRBJ2-1	TGTGCCAGCAGTACCGGGACTAGCGGGAGAAGCTCCTACAATGAGCAGTTCTTC	CASSTGTSGRSSYNEQFF
TRBV12-3/TRBV12-4	TRBD2	many	TRBJ2-7	TGTGCCAGCAGTTTCTGGCTAGCGGGTTATGAGCAGTACTTC	CASSFWLAGYEQYF
TRBV12-3/TRBV12-4	TRBD1	-	TRBJ2-1	TGTGCCAGCAGTTTTTCCGGGGACAGGAGAAACAATGAGCAGTTCTTC	CASSFSGDRRNNEQFF
TRBV28	TRBD1	many	TRBJ1-1	TGTGCCAGCAGTACGAAGGACAGGTCGAACACTGAAGCTTTCTTT	CASSTKDRSNTEAFF
TRBV7-2	-	many	TRBJ2-3	TGTGCCAGCAGCCCGATGGGTAGCAGGGCAGATACGCAGTATTTT	CASSPMGSRADTQYF
TRBV5-6	-	-	TRBJ2-1	TGTGCCAGCAGCCCCAGAGCGTCCGATGAGCAGTTCTTC	CASSPRASDEQFF
TRBV6-5	-	-	TRBJ2-7	TGTGCCAGCAGTTACTCCTCAGTAGGGTCCTACGAGCAGTACTTC	CASSYSSVGSYEQYF
TRBV7-3	TRBD2	-	TRBJ2-7	TGCGCCAGCAGCCAAGTCCTCGGGACTAGCGGGAGTTCCTACGAGCAGTACTTC	CASSQVLGTSGSSYEQYF
TRBV3-1	TRBD1	many	TRBJ2-7	TGTGCCAGCAGCCAAGTATATGGGACAGCCTTTTACGAGCAGTACTTC	CASSQVYGTAFYEQYF
TRBV2	TRBD1	-	TRBJ2-7	TGTGCCAGCAGCGCCGACAGGGGGCTCGGGCAGTACTTC	CASSADRGLGQYF
TRBV5-1	TRBD2	many	TRBJ2-1	TGCGCCAGCAGCGGAGCGGGAGGGACCTACAATGAGCAGTTCTTC	CASSGAGGTYNEQFF
TRBV4-1	TRBD1	-	TRBJ1-5	TGCGCCAGCAGCCAACAAATGGGGACAGAAAGCAATCAGCCCCAGCATTTT	CASSQQMGTESNQPQHF
TRBV20-1	TRBD1	-	TRBJ2-7	TGCAGTGCTAGAGGAGGGACAGGGACCCACGAGCAGTACTTC	CSARGGTGTHEQYF
TRBV7-2	TRBD2	many	TRBJ2-3	TGTGCCAGCAGCTTAACACTAGCGGGAGGGGATACGCAGTATTTT	CASSLTLAGGDTQYF
TRBV6-1	-	many	TRBJ2-5	TGTGCCAGCAGATCAACGGGGGTGGGGGAGACCCAGTACTTC	CASRSTGVGETQYF
TRBV27	TRBD1	-	TRBJ2-5	TGTGCCAGCAGTTTTTCAGGGGGTATAGGGGAGACCCAGTACTTC	CASSFSGGIGETQYF
TRBV6-5	TRBD2	few	TRBJ2-7	TGTGCCAGCAGTTACTCTTCCCCATCACTAGCGGACTCCTACGAGCAGTACTTC	CASSYSSPSLADSYEQYF
TRBV6-1	TRBD1	few	TRBJ1-1	TGTGCCAGCACCCAACAGGGGCCCACAGGGGGGGTGAACACTGAAGCTTTCTTT	CASTQQGPTGGVNTEAFF
TRBV7-2	-	many	TRBJ2-3	TGTGCCAGCAGCTTTACACGGATCAGCACAGATACGCAGTATTTT	CASSFTRISTDTQYF
TRBV11-2	-	many	TRBJ1-6	TGTGCCAGCAGCACGTTAGGTTCACCCCTCCACTTT	CASSTLGSPLHF
TRBV5-1	-	-	TRBJ1-2	TGCGCCAGCAGCTACTCCCAGTCCGACTATGGCTACACCTTC	CASSYSQSDYGYTF
TRBV28	TRBD1	many	TRBJ1-2	TGTGCCAGCAGTCCCACCAACAGGGGAAACTATGGCTACACCTTC	CASSPTNRGNYGYTF
TRBV27	-	-	TRBJ2-7	TGTGCCAGCAGTTCCTCACAGACTAGGAACTACGAGCAGTACTTC	CASSSSQTRNYEQYF
TRBV7-2	-	many	TRBJ1-2	TGTGCCAGCAGCTTAGCCAGAGGGGAGGGCTATGGCTACACCTTC	CASSLARGEGYGYTF
TRBV6-1	-	few	TRBJ1-5	TGTGCCAGCAGGCGGGACACTCCCAATCAGCCCCAGCATTTT	CASRRDTPNQPQHF
TRBV18	-	many	TRBJ2-3	TGTGCCAGCTCACCACAGCGGGGCACAGATACGCAGTATTTT	CASSPQRGTDTQYF
TRBV10-1	-	few	TRBJ2-3	TGCGCCAGCGAAGGATCCGGGGGCGATACGCAGTATTTT	CASEGSGGDTQYF
TRBV27	-	-	TRBJ2-7	TGTGCCAGCGGGGGGGACAGGAGGGAGCAGTACTTC	CASGGDRREQYF
TRBV5-1	-	many	TRBJ2-7	TGCGCCAGCAGCTTGGGACAGAGTTCCGTCTACGAGCAGTACTTC	CASSLGQSSVYEQYF
TRBV19	-	-	TRBJ2-2	TGTGCCAGTAGTATCTCCCCCACATCCGGAGGGGAGCTGTTTTTT	CASSISPTSGGELFF
TRBV12-3/TRBV12-4	-	few	TRBJ1-1	TGTGCCAGCAGTTTGGGACAAGAAGCTTTCTTT	CASSLGQEAFF